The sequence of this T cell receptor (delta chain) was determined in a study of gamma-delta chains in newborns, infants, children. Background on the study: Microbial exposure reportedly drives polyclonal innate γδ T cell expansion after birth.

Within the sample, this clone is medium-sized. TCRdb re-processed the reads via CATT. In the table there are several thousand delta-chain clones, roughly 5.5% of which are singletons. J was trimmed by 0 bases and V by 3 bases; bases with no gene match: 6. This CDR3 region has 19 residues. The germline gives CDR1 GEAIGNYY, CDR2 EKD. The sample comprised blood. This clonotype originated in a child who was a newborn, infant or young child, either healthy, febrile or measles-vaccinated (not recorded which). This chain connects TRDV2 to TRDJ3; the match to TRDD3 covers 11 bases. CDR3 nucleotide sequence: TGTGCCTGTGACGGGCTGGGGGATACCAGCTCCTGGGACACCCGACAGATGTTTTTC. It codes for CACDGLGDTSSWDTRQMFF.